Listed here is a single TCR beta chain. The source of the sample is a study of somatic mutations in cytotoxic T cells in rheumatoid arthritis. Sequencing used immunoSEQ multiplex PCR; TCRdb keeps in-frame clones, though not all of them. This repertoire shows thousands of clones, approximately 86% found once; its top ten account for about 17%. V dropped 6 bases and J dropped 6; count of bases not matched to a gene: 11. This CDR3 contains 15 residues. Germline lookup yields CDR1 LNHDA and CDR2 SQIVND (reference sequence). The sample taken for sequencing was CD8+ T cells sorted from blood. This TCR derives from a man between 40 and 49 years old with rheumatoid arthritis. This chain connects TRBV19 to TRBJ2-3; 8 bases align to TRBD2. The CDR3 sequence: CASRTSGTSGDTQYF. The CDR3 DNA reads TGTGCCAGTAGAACCTCCGGGACTAGTGGCGATACGCAGTATTTT.